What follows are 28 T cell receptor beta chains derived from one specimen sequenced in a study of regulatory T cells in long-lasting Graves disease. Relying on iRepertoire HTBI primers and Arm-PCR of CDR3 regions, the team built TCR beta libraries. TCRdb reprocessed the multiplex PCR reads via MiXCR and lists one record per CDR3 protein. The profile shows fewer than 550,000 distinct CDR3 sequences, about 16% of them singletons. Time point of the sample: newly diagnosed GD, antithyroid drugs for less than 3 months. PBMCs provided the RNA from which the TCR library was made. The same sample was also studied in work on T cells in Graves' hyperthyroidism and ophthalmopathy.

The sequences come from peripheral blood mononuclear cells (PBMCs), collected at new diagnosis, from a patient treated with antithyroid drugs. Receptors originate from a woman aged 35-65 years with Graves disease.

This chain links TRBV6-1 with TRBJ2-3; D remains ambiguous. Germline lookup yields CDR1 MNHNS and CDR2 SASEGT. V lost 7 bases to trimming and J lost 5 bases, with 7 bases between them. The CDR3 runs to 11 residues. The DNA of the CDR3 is TGTGCCAGCAAAAGAGGAGATACGCAGTATTTT. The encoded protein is CASKRGDTQYF.

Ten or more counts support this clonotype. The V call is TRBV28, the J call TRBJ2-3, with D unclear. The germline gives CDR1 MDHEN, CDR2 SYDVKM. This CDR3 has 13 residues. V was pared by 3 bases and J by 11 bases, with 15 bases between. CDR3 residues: CASSFHPQDGQYF. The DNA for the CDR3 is TGTGCCAGCAGTTTCCACCCCCAGGATGGGCAGTATTTT.

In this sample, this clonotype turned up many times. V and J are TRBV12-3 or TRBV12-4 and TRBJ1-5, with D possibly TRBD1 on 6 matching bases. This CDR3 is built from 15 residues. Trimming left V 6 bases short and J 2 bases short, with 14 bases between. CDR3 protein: CASSTTGSGNQPQHF. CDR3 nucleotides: TGTGCCAGCAGCACCACAGGGAGCGGCAATCAGCCCCAGCATTTT.

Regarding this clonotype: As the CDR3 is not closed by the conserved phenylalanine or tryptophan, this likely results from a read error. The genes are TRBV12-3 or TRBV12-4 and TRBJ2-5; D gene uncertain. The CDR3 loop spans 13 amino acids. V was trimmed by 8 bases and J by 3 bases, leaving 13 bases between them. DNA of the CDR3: TGTGCCAGCTCCGCGAGGTGGAAAGAGACCCAGTACTCC. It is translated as CASSARWKETQYS.

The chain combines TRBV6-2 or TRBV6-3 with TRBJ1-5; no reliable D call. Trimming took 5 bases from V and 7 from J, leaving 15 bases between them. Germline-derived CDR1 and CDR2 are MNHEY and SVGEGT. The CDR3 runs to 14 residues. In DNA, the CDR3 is TGTGCCAGCAGTGAACCCCCGGAGTGGCAGCCCCAGCATTTT. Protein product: CASSEPPEWQPQHF.

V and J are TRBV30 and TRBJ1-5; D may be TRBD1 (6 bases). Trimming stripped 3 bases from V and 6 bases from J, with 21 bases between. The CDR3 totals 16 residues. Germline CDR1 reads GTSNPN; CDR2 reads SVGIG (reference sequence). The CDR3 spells CAWSGPGARYGQPQHF. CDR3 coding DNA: TGTGCCTGGAGCGGGCCGGGGGCTCGATATGGTCAGCCCCAGCATTTT. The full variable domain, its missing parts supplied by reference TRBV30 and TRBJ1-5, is SQTIHQWPATLVQPVGSPLSLECTVEGTSNPNLYWYRQAAGRGLQLLFYSVGIGQISSEVPQNLSASRPQDRQFILSSKKLLLSDSGFYLCAWSGPGARYGQPQHFGDGTRLSIL.

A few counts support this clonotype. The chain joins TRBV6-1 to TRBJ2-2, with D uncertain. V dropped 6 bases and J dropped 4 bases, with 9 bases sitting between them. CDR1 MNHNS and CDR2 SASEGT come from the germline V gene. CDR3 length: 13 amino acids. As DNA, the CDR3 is TGTGCCAGCAGGTTACTGGGCACCGGGGAGCTGTTTTTT. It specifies CASRLLGTGELFF.

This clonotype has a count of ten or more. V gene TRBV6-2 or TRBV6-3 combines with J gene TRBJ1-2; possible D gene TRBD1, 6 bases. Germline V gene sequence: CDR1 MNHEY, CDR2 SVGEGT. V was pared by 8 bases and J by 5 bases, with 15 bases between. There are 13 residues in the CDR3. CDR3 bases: TGTGCCAGCCTAAAGGAGCAGGGGTATGGCTACACCTTC. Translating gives CASLKEQGYGYTF.

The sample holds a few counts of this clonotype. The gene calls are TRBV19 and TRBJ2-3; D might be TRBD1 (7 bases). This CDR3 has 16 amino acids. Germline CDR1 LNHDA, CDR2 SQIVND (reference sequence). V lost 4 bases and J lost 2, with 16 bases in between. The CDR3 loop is CASSTAGTVYTDTQYF. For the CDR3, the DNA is TGTGCCAGTAGTACGGCGGGGACAGTGTACACAGATACGCAGTATTTT.

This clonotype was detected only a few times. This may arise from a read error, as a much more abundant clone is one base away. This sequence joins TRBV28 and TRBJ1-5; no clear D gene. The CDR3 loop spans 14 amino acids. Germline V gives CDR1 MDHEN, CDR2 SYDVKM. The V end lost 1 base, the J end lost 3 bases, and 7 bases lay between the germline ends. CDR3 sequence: CASSLFGFNQPQHF. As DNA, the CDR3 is TGTGCCAGCAGTTTATTCGGTTTCAATCAGCCCCAGCATTTT.

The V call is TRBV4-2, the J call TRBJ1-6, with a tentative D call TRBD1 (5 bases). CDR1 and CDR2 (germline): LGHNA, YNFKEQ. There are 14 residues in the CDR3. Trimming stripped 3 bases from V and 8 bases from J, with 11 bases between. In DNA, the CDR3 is TGTGCCAGCAGCCAGGGGGAGGTCCATTCACCCCTCCACTTT. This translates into CASSQGEVHSPLHF.

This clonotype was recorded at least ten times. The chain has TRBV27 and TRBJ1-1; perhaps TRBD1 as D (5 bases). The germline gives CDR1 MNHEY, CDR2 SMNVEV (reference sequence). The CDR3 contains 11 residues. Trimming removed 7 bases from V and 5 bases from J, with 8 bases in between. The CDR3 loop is CASNKGTEAFF. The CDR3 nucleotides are TGTGCCAGCAACAAGGGGACTGAAGCTTTCTTT.

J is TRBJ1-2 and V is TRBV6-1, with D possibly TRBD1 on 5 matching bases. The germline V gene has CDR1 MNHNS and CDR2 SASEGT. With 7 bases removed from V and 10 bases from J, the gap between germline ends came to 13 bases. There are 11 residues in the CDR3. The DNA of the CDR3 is TGTGCCAGCACCCAGGACACCTACTACACCTTC. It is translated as CASTQDTYYTF.

The CDR3 DNA follows: TGTGCCAGCAGCCACGGATTTAAAGAGACCCAGTACTTC. This gives the protein CASSHGFKETQYF. The chain carries TRBV3-1 and TRBJ2-5; D is undetermined. The germline gives CDR1 LGHDT, CDR2 YNNKEL (reference sequence). V was shortened by 3 bases and J by 3 bases, with 8 bases between the two germline ends. CDR3 length: 13 residues.

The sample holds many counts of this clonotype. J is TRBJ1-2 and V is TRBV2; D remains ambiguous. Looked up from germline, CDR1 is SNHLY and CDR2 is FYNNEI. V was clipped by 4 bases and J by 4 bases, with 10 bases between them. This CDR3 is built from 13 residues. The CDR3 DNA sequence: TGTGCCAGCAGTGCACAGAGCCTCTATGGCTACACCTTC. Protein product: CASSAQSLYGYTF.

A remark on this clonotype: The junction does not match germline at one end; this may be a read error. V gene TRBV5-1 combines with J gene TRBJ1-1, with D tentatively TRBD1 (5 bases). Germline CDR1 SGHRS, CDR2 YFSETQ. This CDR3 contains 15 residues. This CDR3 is CASSFSWGVGTEAFF. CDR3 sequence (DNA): TGTGCCAGCAGCTTTAGTTGGGGGGTGGGCACTGAAGCTTTCTTT.

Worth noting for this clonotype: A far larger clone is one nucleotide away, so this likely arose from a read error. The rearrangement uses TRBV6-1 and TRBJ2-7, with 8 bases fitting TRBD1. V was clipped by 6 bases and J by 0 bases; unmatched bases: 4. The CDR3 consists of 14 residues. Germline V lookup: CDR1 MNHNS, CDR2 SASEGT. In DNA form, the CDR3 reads TGTGCCAGCAGCTGGGACAGGAGCTCCTACGAGCAGTACTTC. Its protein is CASSWDRSSYEQYF.

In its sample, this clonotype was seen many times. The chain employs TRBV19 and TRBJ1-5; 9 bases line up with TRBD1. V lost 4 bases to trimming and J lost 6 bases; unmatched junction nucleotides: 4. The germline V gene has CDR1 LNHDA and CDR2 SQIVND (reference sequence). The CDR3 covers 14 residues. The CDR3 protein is CASSTQGAFQPQHF. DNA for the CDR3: TGTGCCAGTAGTACACAGGGGGCTTTTCAGCCCCAGCATTTT. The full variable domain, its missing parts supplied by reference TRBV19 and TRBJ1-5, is DGGITQSPKYLFRKEGQNVTLSCEQNLNHDAMYWYRQDPGQGLRLIYYSQIVNDFQKGDIAEGYSVSREKKESFPLTVTSAQKNPTAFYLCASSTQGAFQPQHFGDGTRLSIL.

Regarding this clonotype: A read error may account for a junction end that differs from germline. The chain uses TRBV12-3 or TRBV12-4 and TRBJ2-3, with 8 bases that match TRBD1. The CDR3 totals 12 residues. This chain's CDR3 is CTSRQGKDTQYF. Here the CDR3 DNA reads TGTACCAGCAGACAGGGGAAAGATACGCAGTATTTT.

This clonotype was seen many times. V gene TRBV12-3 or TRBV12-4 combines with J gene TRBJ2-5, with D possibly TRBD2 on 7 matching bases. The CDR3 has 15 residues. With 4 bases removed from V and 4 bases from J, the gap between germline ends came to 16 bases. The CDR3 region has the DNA TGTGCCAGCAGTTACTCGCGGGGGCAGGGAGAGACCCAGTACTTC. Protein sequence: CASSYSRGQGETQYF.

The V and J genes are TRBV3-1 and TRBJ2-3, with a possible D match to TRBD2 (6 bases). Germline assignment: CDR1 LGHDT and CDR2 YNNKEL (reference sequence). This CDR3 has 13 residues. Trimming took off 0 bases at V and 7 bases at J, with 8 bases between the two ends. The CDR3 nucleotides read TGTGCCAGCAGCCAAGAGGGGGGAAATACGCAGTATTTT. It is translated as CASSQEGGNTQYF.

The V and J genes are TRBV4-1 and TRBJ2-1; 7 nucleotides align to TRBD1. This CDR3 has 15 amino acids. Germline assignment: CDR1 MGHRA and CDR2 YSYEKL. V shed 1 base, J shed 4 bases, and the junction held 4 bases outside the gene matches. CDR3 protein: CASSQVDRAYNEQFF. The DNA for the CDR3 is TGCGCCAGCAGCCAAGTAGACAGGGCGTACAATGAGCAGTTCTTC.

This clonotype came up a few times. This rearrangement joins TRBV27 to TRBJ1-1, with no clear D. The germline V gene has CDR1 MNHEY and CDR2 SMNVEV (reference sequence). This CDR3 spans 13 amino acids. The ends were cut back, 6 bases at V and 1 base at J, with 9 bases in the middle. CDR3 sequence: CASSPRKNTEAFF. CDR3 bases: TGTGCCAGCAGCCCCAGGAAGAACACTGAAGCTTTCTTT.

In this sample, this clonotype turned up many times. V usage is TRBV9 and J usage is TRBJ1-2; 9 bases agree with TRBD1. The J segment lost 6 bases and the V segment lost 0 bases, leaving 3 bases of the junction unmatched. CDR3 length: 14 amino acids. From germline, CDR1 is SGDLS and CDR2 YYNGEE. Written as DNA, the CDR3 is TGTGCCAGCAGCGTAGCCGGACAGGGGAATGGCTACACCTTC. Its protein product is CASSVAGQGNGYTF.

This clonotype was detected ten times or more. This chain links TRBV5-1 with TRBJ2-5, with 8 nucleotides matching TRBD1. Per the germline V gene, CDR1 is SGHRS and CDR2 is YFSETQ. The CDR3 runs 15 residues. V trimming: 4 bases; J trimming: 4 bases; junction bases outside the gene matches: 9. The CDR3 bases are TGCGCCAGCAGCCTCACCGGGACAGGAGGAGAGACCCAGTACTTC. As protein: CASSLTGTGGETQYF.

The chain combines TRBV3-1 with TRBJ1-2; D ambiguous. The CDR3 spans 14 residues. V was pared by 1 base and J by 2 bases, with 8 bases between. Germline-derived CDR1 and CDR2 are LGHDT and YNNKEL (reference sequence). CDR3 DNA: TGTGCCAGCAGCCAAGGGAAGGGCAACTATGGCTACACCTTC. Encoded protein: CASSQGKGNYGYTF.

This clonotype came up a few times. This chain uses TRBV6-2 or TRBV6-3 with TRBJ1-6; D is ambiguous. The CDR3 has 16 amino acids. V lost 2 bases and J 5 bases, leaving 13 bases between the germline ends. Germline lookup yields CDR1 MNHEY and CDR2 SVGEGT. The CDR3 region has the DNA TGTGCCAGCAGTTACCTCACCGGATGGGATAATTCACCCCTCCACTTT. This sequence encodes CASSYLTGWDNSPLHF.

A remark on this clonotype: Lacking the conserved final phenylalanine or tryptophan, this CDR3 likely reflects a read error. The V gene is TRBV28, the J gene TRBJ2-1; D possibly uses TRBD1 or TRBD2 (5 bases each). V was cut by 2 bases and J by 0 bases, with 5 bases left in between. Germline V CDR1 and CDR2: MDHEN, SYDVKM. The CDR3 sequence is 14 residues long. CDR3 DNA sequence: TGTGCCAGCAGTTTAGGGGGCTCCTACAATGAGCAGTTCTCC. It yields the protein CASSLGGSYNEQFS.